This is a list of T cell receptor beta chains from one sample in a study of response to subunit inactivated influenza vaccine. TCRdb re-called the RT-PCR reads with MiXCR, one entry per CDR3 protein. This repertoire shows more than 200,000 distinct CDR3 sequences, 12% found once; its top ten account for about 7.8%. The material was non-naive T cells sorted from PBMCs, obtained less than 15 days before vaccination. The receptors were gathered from a man aged 45-65 years who received an inactivated influenza vaccine. The CDR3 runs from the conserved cysteine through the conserved F or W. D genes are given only for firm matches. Size is omitted from some rows. Given values are once, few, many or a class for expanded clones.

size	D	J	V	CDR3	DNA
-	-	TRBJ2-3	TRBV20-1	CSANWVQGVDTQYF	TGCAGTGCTAATTGGGTCCAGGGAGTAGATACGCAGTATTTT
few	TRBD2	TRBJ2-7	TRBV6-2/TRBV6-3	CASRGTSGGPIYEQYF	TGTGCCAGCAGGGGGACTAGCGGGGGGCCGATCTACGAGCAGTACTTC
few	TRBD2	TRBJ2-3	TRBV7-9	CASRPSGEWEDTQYF	TGTGCCAGCAGACCTAGCGGGGAGTGGGAAGATACGCAGTATTTT
many	-	TRBJ2-7	TRBV29-1	CSSPGGLNLYEQYF	TGCAGCTCCCCCGGAGGGCTTAATCTCTACGAGCAGTACTTC
few	TRBD2	TRBJ2-5	TRBV24-1	CATSEPGTSWEETQYF	TGTGCCACCAGTGAACCCGGGACTAGTTGGGAAGAGACCCAGTACTTC
-	TRBD2	TRBJ2-1	TRBV4-2	CASSQALGGRARDEQFF	TGTGCCAGCAGCCAAGCTCTTGGCGGGAGGGCCCGGGATGAGCAGTTCTTC
-	TRBD2	TRBJ2-5	TRBV5-1	CASSSGGAGQETQYF	TGCGCCAGCAGCTCCGGGGGGGCAGGGCAAGAGACCCAGTACTTC
-	TRBD2	TRBJ2-5	TRBV11-2	CASSTGPSGGETQYF	TGTGCCAGCAGCACCGGGCCCTCCGGGGGGGAGACCCAGTACTTC
-	-	TRBJ1-4	TRBV4-3	CASSQAVGANEKLFF	TGCGCCAGCAGCCAAGCAGTGGGTGCTAATGAAAAACTGTTTTTT
-	-	TRBJ2-5	TRBV20-1	CSAFGTDLEREFFGETQYF	-
few	-	TRBJ2-7	TRBV29-1	CSALNPSLSYEQYF	TGCAGCGCCCTGAACCCAAGTCTCTCCTACGAGCAGTACTTC
-	TRBD2	TRBJ2-3	TRBV20-1	CSAREGLAGDTDTQYF	TGCAGTGCTAGAGAAGGACTAGCGGGAGACACAGATACGCAGTATTTT
many	-	TRBJ1-5	TRBV5-1	CASSLAGQGSQPQHF	TGCGCCAGCAGCTTGGCGGGTCAGGGAAGTCAGCCCCAGCATTTT
-	-	TRBJ2-1	TRBV7-2	CASSLMAGVSNEQFF	TGTGCCAGCAGCTTAATGGCAGGTGTTAGCAATGAGCAGTTCTTC
-	TRBD2	TRBJ2-1	TRBV3-1	CASSPFEREGLDEQFF	TGTGCCAGCAGCCCCTTCGAACGGGAGGGCCTGGATGAGCAGTTCTTC
-	-	TRBJ2-3	TRBV9	CASRRGAGRTDTQYF	TGTGCCAGCAGGAGAGGTGCAGGGCGCACAGATACGCAGTATTTT
-	TRBD1	TRBJ2-1	TRBV6-2/TRBV6-3	CASSGQGDNEQFF	TGTGCCAGCAGTGGACAGGGTGACAATGAGCAGTTCTTC
few	-	TRBJ1-5	TRBV6-1	CASSPGPGGGQPQHF	TGTGCCAGCAGCCCAGGTCCGGGGGGTGGCCAGCCCCAGCATTTT
-	-	TRBJ2-7	TRBV20-1	CSASKVDTISYEQYF	TGCAGTGCTAGTAAGGTGGACACCATCTCCTACGAGCAGTACTTC
-	-	TRBJ1-6	TRBV20-1	CSAGSLGGLNSPLHF	TGCAGTGCTGGCTCTCTCGGGGGACTTAATTCACCCCTCCACTTT
few	TRBD2	TRBJ2-1	TRBV6-2/TRBV6-3	CASSTLGGRNEQFF	TGTGCCAGCAGTACCCTGGGGGGGAGGAATGAGCAGTTCTTC
-	-	TRBJ1-3	TRBV15	CATRVGALGGTIYF	TGTGCCACCAGAGTAGGGGCCCTTGGGGGCACCATATATTTT
-	TRBD1	TRBJ1-2	TRBV24-1	CATSDKTGTGWGGYTF	TGTGCCACCAGTGATAAAACCGGGACAGGGTGGGGTGGCTACACCTTC
-	-	TRBJ2-7	TRBV30	CAWSVAAGSTYEQYF	TGTGCCTGGAGTGTTGCCGCAGGGAGCACGTACGAGCAGTACTTC
few	-	TRBJ2-2	TRBV4-3	CASSQDLGKTHGELFF	TGCGCCAGCAGCCAAGATCTCGGGAAAACCCACGGGGAGCTGTTTTTT
few	TRBD1	TRBJ2-4	TRBV7-9	CASSPGQGVWAKNIQYF	TGTGCCAGCAGCCCGGGACAGGGGGTGTGGGCCAAAAACATTCAGTACTTC
-	-	TRBJ2-3	TRBV6-2/TRBV6-3	CASSYPKALRTDTQYF	TGTGCCAGCAGTTACCCCAAGGCCCTCCGCACAGATACGCAGTATTTT
-	-	TRBJ1-2	TRBV27	CASSLSPGANYGYTF	TGTGCCAGCAGTTTATCTCCGGGGGCGAACTATGGCTACACCTTC
-	-	TRBJ1-1	TRBV7-2	CASSPLTGATEAFF	TGTGCCAGCAGTCCACTGACAGGTGCCACTGAAGCTTTCTTT
-	-	TRBJ2-3	TRBV27	CASSLSWTSAQYF	TGTGCCAGCAGTTTATCCTGGACCTCCGCGCAGTATTTT
-	TRBD1	TRBJ2-7	TRBV28	CASSLRPGQGLEQYF	TGTGCCAGCAGTCTGAGGCCGGGACAGGGGCTCGAGCAGTACTTC
few	TRBD2	TRBJ2-5	TRBV6-5	CASSSGLAASETQYF	TGTGCCAGCAGCTCTGGACTAGCTGCTTCAGAGACCCAGTACTTC
few	TRBD1	TRBJ2-7	TRBV4-3	CASTPGTGQGYEQYF	TGCGCCAGCACCCCGGGGACTGGACAGGGTTACGAGCAGTACTTC
many	TRBD2	TRBJ2-1	TRBV14	CASSQDLGLAINEQFF	TGTGCCAGCAGCCAAGATCTAGGACTAGCGATCAATGAGCAGTTCTTC
few	TRBD1	TRBJ2-7	TRBV3-1	CASSRDSSSYEQYF	TGTGCCAGCAGCCGGGACAGCAGCTCCTACGAGCAGTACTTC
many	TRBD2	TRBJ2-3	TRBV4-3	CASSQIAGITDTQYF	TGCGCCAGCAGCCAGATAGCGGGGATAACAGATACGCAGTATTTT
-	-	TRBJ2-4	TRBV2	CASRGGLGPQDIQYF	TGTGCCAGCAGGGGCGGGTTGGGGCCGCAAGACATTCAGTACTTC
many	-	TRBJ2-7	TRBV5-1	CASAIQPGANYEQYF	TGCGCCAGCGCTATTCAACCAGGAGCAAACTACGAGCAGTACTTC
few	TRBD2	TRBJ2-2	TRBV6-1	CASSGGLAGFGGELFF	TGTGCCAGCAGTGGAGGACTAGCGGGGTTCGGCGGGGAGCTGTTTTTT
few	TRBD1	TRBJ2-2	TRBV24-1	CATRGQHLGGELFF	TGTGCCACCAGGGGACAGCACCTGGGAGGGGAGCTGTTTTTT
few	TRBD1	TRBJ2-1	TRBV10-3	CAIRGQGSYNEQFF	TGTGCCATCAGAGGACAGGGTTCCTACAATGAGCAGTTCTTC
few	-	TRBJ1-1	TRBV4-2	CASSQGLAEGTEAFF	TGTGCCAGCAGCCAAGGGTTGGCGGAGGGTACTGAAGCTTTCTTT
-	TRBD2	TRBJ2-1	TRBV24-1	CATSDSPSGRVDEQFF	TGTGCCACCAGTGATTCCCCTAGCGGGAGGGTCGATGAGCAGTTCTTC
-	-	TRBJ1-1	TRBV6-4	CASSTVLGTEAFF	TGTGCCAGCAGTACAGTGCTCGGGACTGAAGCTTTCTTT
-	-	TRBJ2-3	TRBV28	CASSPGGVLTDTQYF	TGTGCCAGCTCCCCAGGCGGGGTTTTGACAGATACGCAGTATTTT
-	TRBD1	TRBJ1-1	TRBV6-5	CASSYGTVEKAFF	TGTGCCAGCAGCTACGGGACAGTGGAGAAAGCTTTCTTT